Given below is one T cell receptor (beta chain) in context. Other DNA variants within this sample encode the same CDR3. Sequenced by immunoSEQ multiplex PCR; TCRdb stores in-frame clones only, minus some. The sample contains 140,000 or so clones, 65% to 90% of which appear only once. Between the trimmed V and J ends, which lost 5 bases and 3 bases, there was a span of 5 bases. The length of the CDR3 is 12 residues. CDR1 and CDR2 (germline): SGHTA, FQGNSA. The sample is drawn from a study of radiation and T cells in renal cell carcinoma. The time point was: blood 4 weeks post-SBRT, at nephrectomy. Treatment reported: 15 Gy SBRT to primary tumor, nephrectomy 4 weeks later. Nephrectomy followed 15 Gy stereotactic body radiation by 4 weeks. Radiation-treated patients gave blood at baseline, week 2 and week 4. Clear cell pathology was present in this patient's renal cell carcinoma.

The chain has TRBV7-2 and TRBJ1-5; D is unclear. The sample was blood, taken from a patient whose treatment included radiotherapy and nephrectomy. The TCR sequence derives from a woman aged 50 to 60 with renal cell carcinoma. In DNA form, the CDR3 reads TGTGCCAGCAGCCTCAACAATCAGCCCCAGCATTTT. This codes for CASSLNNQPQHF. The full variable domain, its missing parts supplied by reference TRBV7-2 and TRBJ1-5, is GAGVSQSPSNKVTEKGKDVELRCDPISGHTALYWYRQSLGQGLEFLIYFQGNSAPDKSGLPSDRFSAERTGGSVSTLTIQRTQQEDSAVYLCASSLNNQPQHFGDGTRLSIL.